In this sample, the clone carrying this T cell receptor (beta chain) turned up a few times. Sequenced by immunoSEQ multiplex PCR; TCRdb stores in-frame clones only, minus some. The repertoire holds over 60,000 clones, 85% to 90% seen once, with roughly 6.3% in the top ten. These data belong to a study of blood T cell repertoires in COVID-19. The V end was cut by 8 bases, the J end by 3 bases, with 11 bases between. CDR1 is SNHLY and CDR2 is FYNNEI in the germline V gene. The CDR3 is made up of 13 amino acids. The chain recombines TRBV2 with TRBJ1-5, with unresolved D. Sequenced sample: peripheral blood. This receptor was taken from a woman of 80 years or more with active COVID-19. The CDR3 protein is CASGEEYNQPQHF. The CDR3 DNA sequence: TGTGCCAGCGGGGAGGAATACAATCAGCCCCAGCATTTT.